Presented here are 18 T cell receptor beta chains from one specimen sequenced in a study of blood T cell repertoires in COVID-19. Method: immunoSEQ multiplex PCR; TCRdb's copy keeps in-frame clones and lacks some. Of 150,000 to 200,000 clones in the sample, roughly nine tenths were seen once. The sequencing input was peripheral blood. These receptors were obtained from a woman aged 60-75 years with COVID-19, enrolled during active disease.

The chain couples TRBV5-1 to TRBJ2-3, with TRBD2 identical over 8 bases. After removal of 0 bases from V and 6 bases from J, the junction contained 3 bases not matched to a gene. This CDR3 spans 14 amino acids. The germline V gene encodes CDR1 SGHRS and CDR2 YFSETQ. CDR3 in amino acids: CASSLAGRGDTQYF. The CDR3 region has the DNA TGCGCCAGCAGCTTGGCCGGGAGGGGCGATACGCAGTATTTT.

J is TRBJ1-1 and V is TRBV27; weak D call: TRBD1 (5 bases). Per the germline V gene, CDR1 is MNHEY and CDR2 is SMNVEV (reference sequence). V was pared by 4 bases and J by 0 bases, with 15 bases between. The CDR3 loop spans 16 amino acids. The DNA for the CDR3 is TGTGCCAGCAGTTCTAAAGACAGTGTCATGAACACTGAAGCTTTCTTT. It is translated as CASSSKDSVMNTEAFF.

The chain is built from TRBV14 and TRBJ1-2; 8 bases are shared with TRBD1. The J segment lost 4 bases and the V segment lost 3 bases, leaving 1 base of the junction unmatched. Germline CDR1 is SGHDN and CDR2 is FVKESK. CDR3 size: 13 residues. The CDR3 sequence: CASSHTGGYGYTF. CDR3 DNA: TGTGCCAGCAGCCATACAGGGGGCTATGGCTACACCTTC.

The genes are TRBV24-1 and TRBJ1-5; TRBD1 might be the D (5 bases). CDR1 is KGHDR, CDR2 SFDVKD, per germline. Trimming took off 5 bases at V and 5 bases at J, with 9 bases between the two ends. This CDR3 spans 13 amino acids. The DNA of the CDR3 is TGTGCCACCAGTGTTCGGGGGGATCAGCCCCAGCATTTT. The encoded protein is CATSVRGDQPQHF.

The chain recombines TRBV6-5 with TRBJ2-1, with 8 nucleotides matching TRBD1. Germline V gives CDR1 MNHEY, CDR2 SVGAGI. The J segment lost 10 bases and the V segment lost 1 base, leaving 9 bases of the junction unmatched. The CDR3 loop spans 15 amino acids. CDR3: CASSYFRGPREEQFF. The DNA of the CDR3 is TGTGCCAGCAGTTACTTCAGGGGGCCTCGGGAGGAGCAGTTCTTC.

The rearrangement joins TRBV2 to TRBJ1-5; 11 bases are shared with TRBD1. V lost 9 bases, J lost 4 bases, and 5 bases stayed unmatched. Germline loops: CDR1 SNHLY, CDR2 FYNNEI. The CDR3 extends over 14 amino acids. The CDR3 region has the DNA TGTGCCAGTCGGGACAGGGGGAGGAATCAGCCCCAGCATTTT. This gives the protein CASRDRGRNQPQHF. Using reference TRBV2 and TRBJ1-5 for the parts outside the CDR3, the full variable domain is EPEVTQTPSHQVTQMGQEVILRCVPISNHLYFYWYRQILGQKVEFLVSFYNNEISEKSEIFDDQFSVERPDGSNFTLKIRSTKLEDSAMYFCASRDRGRNQPQHFGDGTRLSIL.

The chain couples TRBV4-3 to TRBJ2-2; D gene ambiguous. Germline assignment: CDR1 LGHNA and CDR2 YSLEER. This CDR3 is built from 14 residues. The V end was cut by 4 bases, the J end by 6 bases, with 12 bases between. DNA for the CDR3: TGCGCCAGCAGCCGGCTACCCGGAGCCGGGGAGCTGTTTTTT. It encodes CASSRLPGAGELFF.

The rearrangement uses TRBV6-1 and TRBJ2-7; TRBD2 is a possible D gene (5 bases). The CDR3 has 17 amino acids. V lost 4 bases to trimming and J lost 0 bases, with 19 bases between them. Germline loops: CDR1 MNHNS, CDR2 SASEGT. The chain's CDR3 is CASSALLGLLSSYEQYF. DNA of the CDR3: TGTGCCAGCAGTGCCCTCCTCGGACTTCTGAGCTCCTACGAGCAGTACTTC.

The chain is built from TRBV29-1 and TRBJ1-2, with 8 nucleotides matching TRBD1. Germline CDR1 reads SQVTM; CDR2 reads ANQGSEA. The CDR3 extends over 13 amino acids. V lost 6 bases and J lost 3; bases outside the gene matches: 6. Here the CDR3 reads CSVAGTGHYGYTF. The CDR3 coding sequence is TGCAGCGTGGCCGGGACAGGACACTATGGCTACACCTTC.

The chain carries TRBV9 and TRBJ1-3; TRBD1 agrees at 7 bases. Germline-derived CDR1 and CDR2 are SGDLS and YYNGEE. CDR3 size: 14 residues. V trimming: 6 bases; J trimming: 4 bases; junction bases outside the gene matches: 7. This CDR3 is CASTRGTAGNTIYF. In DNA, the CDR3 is TGTGCCAGCACCAGGGGGACAGCAGGAAACACCATATATTTT. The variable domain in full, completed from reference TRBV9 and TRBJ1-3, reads DSGVTQTPKHLITATGQRVTLRCSPRSGDLSVYWYQQSLDQGLQFLIQYYNGEERAKGNILERFSAQQFPDLHSELNLSSLELGDSALYFCASTRGTAGNTIYFGEGSWLTVV.

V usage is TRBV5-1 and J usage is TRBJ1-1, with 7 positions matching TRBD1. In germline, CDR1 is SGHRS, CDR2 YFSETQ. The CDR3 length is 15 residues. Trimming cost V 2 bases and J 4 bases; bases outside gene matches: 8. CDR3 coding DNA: TGCGCCAGCAGCTTCGCAGGGGGGCCTGCCACTGAAGCTTTCTTT. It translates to CASSFAGGPATEAFF. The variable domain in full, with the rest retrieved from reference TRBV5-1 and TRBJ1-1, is KAGVTQTPRYLIKTRGQQVTLSCSPISGHRSVSWYQQTPGQGLQFLFEYFSETQRNKGNFPGRFSGRQFSNSRSEMNVSTLELGDSALYLCASSFAGGPATEAFFGQGTRLTVV.

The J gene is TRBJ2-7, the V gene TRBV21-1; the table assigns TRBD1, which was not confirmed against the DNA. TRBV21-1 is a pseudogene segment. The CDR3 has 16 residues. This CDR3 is CASSKRRRDRAHEQYF. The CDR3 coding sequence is TGTGCCAGCAGCAAACGGAGGAGGGACAGGGCCCACGAGCAGTACTTC.

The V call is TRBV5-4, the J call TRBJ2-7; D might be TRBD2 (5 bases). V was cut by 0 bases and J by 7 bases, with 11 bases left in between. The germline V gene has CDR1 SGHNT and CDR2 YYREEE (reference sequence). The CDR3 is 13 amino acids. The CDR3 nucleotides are TGTGCCAGCAGCTTGGATCATCGAGGGGAGCAGTACTTC. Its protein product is CASSLDHRGEQYF.

The CDR3 loop reads CASRRQDNYGYTF. CDR3 nucleotides: TGTGCCAGCCGTAGGCAGGATAACTATGGCTACACCTTC. This chain links TRBV6-5 with TRBJ1-2; the D is unclear. V lost 8 bases to trimming and J lost 1 base, with 11 bases between them. The CDR3 runs to 13 residues. Germline V gene lookup returns CDR1 MNHEY and CDR2 SVGAGI.

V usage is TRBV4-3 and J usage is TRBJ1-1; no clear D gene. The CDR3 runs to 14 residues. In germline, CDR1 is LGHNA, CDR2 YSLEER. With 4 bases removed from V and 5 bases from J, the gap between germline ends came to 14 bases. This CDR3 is CASSPETAGTEAFF. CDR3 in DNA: TGCGCCAGCAGCCCCGAGACCGCGGGTACTGAAGCTTTCTTT.

CDR3 protein: CASSQVSTNEKLFF. As DNA, the CDR3 is TGTGCCAGCAGCCAAGTCTCTACTAATGAAAAACTGTTTTTT. J is TRBJ1-4 and V is TRBV4-2; no definite D call. The CDR3 extends over 14 amino acids. The germline gives CDR1 LGHNA, CDR2 YNFKEQ. V dropped 1 base and J dropped 2 bases, with 5 bases sitting between them.

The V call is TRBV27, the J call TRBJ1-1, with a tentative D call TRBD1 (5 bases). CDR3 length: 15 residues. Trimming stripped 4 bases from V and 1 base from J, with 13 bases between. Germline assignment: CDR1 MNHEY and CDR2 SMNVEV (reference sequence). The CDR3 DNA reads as TGTGCCAGCAGTTCGGTAGGGGCCGGGAACACTGAAGCTTTCTTT. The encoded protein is CASSSVGAGNTEAFF.

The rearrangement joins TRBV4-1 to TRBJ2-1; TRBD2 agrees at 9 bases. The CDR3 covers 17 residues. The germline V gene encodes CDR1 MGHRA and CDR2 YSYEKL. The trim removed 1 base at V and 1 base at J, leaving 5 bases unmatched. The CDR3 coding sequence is TGCGCCAGCAGCCAAGTCCGCGGGAGGGGATCCTACAATGAGCAGTTCTTC. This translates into CASSQVRGRGSYNEQFF.